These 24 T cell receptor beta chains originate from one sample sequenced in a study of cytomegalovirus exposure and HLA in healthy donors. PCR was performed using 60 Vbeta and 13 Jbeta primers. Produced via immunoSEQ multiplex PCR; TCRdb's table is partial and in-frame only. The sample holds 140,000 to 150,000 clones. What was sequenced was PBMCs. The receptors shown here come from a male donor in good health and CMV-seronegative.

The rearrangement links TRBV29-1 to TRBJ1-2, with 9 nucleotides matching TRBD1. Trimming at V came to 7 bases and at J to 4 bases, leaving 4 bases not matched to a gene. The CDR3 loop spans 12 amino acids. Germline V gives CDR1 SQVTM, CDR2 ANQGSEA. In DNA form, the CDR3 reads TGCAGCGGCGGACAGGGGATCTATGGCTACACCTTC. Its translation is CSGGQGIYGYTF.

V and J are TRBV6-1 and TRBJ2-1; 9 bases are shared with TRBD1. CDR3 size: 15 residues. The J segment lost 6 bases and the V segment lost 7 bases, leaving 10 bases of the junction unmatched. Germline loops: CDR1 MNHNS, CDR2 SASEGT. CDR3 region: CASKTWGTGPNEQFF. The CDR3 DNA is TGTGCCAGCAAAACGTGGGGGACAGGGCCCAATGAGCAGTTCTTC.

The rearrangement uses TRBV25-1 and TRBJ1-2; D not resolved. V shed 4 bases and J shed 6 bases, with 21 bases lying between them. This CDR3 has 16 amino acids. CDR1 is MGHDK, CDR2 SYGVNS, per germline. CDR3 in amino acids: CASSAPSGLSSNGYTF. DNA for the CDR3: TGTGCCAGCAGTGCCCCCTCAGGCTTAAGCTCAAATGGCTACACCTTC.

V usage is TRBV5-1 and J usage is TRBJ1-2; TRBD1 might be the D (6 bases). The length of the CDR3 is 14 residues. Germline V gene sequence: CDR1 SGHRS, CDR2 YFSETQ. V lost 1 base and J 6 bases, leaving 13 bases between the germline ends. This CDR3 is CASSLSWGPNGYTF. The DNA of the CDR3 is TGCGCCAGCAGCTTGTCCTGGGGGCCAAATGGCTACACCTTC.

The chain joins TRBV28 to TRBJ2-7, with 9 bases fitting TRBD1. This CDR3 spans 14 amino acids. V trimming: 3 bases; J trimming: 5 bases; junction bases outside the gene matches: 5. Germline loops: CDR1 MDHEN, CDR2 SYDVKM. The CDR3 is CASSFGDRVNEQYF. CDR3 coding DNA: TGTGCCAGCAGTTTTGGGGACAGGGTTAACGAGCAGTACTTC.

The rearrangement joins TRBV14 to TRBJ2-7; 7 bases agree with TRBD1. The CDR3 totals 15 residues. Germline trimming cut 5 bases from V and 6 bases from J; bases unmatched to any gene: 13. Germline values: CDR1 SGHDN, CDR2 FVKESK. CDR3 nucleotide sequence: TGTGCCAGCAGCATTCGGACAGGTTTGAGTGGCGAGCAGTACTTC. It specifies CASSIRTGLSGEQYF.

The CDR3 bases are TGTGCCAGCAGCTTAACGAAGACTAGCGGGAGTGTACTGGATGAGCAGTTCTTC. It codes for CASSLTKTSGSVLDEQFF. The J gene is TRBJ2-1, the V gene TRBV7-8, with TRBD2 matching 12 bases. The CDR3 sequence is 18 residues long. From germline, CDR1 is SGHVS and CDR2 FQNEAQ. Trimming at V came to 2 bases and at J to 8 bases, leaving 13 bases not matched to a gene.

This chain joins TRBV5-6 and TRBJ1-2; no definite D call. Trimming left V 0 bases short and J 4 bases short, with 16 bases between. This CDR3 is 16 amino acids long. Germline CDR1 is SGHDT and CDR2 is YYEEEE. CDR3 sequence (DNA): TGTGCCAGCAGCTTGGGGTGGAAGGGAGACTTCTATGGCTACACCTTC. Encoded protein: CASSLGWKGDFYGYTF.

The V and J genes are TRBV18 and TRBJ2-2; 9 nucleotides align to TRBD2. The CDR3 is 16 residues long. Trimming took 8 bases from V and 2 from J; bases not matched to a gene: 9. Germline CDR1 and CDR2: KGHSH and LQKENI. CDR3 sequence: CASPPLAGLNTGELFF. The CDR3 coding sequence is TGTGCCAGCCCTCCACTAGCGGGCCTTAACACCGGGGAGCTGTTTTTT.

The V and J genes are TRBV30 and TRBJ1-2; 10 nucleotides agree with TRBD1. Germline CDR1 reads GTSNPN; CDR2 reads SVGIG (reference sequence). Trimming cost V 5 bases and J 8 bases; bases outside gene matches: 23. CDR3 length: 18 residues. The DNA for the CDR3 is TGTGCCTGGGACCCGGGGCGATTGCCGGGACAGGGGTGGGTCGGCTACACCTTC. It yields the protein CAWDPGRLPGQGWVGYTF.

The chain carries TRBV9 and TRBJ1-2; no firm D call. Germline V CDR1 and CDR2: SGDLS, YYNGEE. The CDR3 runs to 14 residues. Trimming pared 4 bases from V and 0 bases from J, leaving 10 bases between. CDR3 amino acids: CASSPRGSNYGYTF. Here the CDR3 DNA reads TGTGCCAGCAGCCCGCGGGGTTCTAACTATGGCTACACCTTC.

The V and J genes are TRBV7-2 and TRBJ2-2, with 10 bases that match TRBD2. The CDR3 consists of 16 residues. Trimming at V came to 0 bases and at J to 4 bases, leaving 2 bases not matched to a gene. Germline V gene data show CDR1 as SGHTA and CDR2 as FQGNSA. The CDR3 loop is CASSLALAGVTGELFF. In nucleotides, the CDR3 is TGTGCCAGCAGCTTAGCCCTAGCGGGAGTCACCGGGGAGCTGTTTTTT.

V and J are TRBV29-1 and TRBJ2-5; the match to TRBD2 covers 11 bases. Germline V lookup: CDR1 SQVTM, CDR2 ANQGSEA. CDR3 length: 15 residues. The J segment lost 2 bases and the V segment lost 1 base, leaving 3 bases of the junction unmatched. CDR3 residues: CSVEAPSGRQETQYF. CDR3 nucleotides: TGCAGCGTTGAAGCCCCTAGCGGGAGGCAAGAGACCCAGTACTTC.

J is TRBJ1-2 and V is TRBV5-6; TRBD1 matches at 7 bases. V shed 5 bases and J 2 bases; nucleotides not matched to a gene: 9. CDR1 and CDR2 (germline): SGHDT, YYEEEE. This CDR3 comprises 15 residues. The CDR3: CASSLLTGPNYGYTF. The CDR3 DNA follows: TGTGCCAGCAGTTTATTGACAGGGCCCAACTATGGCTACACCTTC.

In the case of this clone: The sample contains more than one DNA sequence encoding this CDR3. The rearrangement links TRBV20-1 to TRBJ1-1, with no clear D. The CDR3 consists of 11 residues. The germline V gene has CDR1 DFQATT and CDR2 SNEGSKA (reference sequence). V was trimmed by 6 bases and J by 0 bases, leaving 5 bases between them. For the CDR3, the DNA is TGCAGTGCGTATTTGAACACTGAAGCTTTCTTT. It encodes CSAYLNTEAFF.

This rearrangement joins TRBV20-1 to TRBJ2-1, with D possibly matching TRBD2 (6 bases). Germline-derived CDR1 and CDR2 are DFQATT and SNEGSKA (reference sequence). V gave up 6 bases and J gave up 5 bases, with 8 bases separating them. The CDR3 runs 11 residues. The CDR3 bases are TGCAGTGCCGGGGAGGACAATGAGCAGTTCTTC. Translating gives CSAGEDNEQFF.

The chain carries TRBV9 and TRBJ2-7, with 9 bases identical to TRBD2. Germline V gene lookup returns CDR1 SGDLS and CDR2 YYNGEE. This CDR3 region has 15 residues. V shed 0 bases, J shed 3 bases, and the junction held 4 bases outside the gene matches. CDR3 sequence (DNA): TGTGCCAGCAGCGTAGGGACTAGCGCCAACTACGAGCAGTACTTC. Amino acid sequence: CASSVGTSANYEQYF. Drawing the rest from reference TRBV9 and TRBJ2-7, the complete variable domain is DSGVTQTPKHLITATGQRVTLRCSPRSGDLSVYWYQQSLDQGLQFLIQYYNGEERAKGNILERFSAQQFPDLHSELNLSSLELGDSALYFCASSVGTSANYEQYFGPGTRLTVT.

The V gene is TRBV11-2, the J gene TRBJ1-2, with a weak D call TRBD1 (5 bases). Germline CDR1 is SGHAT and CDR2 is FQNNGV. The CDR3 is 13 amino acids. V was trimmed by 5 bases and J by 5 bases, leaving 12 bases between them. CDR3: CASSPGPLYGYTF. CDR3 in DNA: TGTGCCAGCAGCCCAGGGCCCCTGTATGGCTACACCTTC.

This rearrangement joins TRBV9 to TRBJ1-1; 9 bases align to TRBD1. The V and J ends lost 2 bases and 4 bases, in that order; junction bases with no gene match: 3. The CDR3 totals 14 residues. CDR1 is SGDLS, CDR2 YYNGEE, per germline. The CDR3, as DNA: TGTGCCAGCAGCGTTAAACAGGGGGCCACTGAAGCTTTCTTT. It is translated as CASSVKQGATEAFF.

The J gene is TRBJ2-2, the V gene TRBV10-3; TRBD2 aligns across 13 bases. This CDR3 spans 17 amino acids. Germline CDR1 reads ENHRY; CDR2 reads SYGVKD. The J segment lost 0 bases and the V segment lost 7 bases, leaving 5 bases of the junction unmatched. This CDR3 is CAITRTSGGANTGELFF. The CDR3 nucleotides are TGTGCCATCACCCGGACTAGCGGGGGTGCGAACACCGGGGAGCTGTTTTTT.

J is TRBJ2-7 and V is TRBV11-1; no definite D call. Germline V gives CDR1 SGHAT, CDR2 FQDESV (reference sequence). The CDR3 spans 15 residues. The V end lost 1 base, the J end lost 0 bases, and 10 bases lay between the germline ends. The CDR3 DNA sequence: TGTGCCAGCAGCTTAGAGTCGCGGAACTCCTACGAGCAGTACTTC. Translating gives CASSLESRNSYEQYF.

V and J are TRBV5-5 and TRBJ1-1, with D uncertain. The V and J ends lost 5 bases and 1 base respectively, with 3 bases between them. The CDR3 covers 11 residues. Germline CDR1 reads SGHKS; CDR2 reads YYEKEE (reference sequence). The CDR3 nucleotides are TGTGCCAGCAGTAAGAACACTGAAGCTTTCTTT. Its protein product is CASSKNTEAFF.

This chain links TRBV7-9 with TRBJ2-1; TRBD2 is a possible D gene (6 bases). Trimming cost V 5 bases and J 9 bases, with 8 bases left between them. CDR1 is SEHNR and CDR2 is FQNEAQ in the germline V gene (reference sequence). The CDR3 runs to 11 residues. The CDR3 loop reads CASSSGPEQFF. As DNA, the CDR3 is TGTGCCAGCAGCAGCGGGCCTGAGCAGTTCTTC.

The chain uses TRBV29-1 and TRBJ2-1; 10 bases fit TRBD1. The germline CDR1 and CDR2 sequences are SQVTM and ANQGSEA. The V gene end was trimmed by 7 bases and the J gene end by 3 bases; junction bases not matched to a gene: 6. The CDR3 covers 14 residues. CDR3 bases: TGCAGCGCCCGACAGGGGGCAAGCTACAATGAGCAGTTCTTC. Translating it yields CSARQGASYNEQFF.